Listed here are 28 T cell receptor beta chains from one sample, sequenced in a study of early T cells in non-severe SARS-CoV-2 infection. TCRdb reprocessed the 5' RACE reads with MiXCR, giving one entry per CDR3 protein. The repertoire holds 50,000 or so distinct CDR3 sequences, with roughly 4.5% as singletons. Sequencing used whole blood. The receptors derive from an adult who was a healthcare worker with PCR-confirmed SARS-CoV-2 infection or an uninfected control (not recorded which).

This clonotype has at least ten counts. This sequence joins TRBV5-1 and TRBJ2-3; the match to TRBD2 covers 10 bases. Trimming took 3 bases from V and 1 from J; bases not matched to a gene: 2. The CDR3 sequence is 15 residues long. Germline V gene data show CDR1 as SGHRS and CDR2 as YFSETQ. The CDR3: CASSYGTSGTDTQYF. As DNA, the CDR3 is TGCGCCAGCAGCTACGGGACTAGCGGCACAGATACGCAGTATTTT.

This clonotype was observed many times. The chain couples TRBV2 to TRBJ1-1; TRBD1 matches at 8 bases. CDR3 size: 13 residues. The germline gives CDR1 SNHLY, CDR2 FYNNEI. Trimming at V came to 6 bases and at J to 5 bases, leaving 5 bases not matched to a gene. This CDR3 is CASSGQGVTEAFF. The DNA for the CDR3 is TGTGCCAGCAGCGGACAGGGAGTTACTGAAGCTTTCTTT.

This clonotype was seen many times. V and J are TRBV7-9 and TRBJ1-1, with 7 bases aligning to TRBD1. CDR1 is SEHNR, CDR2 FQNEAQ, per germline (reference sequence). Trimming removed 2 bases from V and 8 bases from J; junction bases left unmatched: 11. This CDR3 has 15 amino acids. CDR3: CASSLLPTGTEEAFF. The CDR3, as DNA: TGTGCCAGCAGCTTACTACCTACCGGGACAGAGGAAGCTTTCTTT.

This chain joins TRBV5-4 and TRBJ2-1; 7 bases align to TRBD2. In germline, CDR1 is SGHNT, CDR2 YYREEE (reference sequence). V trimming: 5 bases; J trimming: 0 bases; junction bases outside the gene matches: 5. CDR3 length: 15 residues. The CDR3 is CASSLSGASYNEQFF. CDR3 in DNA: TGTGCCAGCAGTTTAAGCGGGGCCTCCTACAATGAGCAGTTCTTC.

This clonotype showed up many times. CDR3 DNA sequence: TGCGCCAGCAGCTTGGCTCAGGGGGTCTCGGTTGAGCAGTACTTC. Protein product: CASSLAQGVSVEQYF. The chain couples TRBV5-1 to TRBJ2-7; 7 bases agree with TRBD1. This CDR3 spans 15 amino acids. Per germline, CDR1 SGHRS and CDR2 YFSETQ. The ends lost 0 bases at V and 7 bases at J; junction bases unmatched: 10.

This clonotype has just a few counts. Here the CDR3 reads CASSPMGASYEQYF. Written as DNA, the CDR3 is TGCGCCAGCAGCCCGATGGGGGCGTCCTACGAGCAGTACTTC. The chain combines TRBV4-1 with TRBJ2-7; tentatively, D is TRBD1 (6 bases). CDR3 length equals 14 residues. The germline V and J ends were trimmed by 4 bases and 1 base, with 11 bases remaining between them. Germline V gives CDR1 MGHRA, CDR2 YSYEKL.

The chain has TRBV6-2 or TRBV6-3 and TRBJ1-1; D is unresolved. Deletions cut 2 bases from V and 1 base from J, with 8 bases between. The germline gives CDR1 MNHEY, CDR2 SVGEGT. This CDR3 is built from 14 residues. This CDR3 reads CASSYVLGNTEAFF. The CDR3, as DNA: TGTGCCAGCAGTTACGTTCTGGGGAACACTGAAGCTTTCTTT.

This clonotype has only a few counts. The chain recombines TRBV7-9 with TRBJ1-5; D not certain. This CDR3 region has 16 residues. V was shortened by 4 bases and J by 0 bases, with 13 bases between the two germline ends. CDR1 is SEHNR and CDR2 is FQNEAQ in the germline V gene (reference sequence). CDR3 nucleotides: TGTGCCAGCAGCTCGGCCCCTCAGGATAGCAATCAGCCCCAGCATTTT. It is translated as CASSSAPQDSNQPQHF.

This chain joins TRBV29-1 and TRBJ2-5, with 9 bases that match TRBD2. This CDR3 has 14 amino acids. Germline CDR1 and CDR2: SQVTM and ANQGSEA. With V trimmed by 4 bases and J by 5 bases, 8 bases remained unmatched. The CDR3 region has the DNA TGCAGCGTTGGTACTAGCGGGTTCCCGGAGACCCAGTACTTC. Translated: CSVGTSGFPETQYF.

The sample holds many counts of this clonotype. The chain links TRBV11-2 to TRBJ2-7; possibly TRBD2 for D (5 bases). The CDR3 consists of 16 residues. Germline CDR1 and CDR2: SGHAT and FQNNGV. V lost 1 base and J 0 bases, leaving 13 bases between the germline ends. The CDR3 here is CASSLVVAYDSYEQYF. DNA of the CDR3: TGTGCCAGCAGCTTAGTAGTAGCGTACGACTCCTACGAGCAGTACTTC.

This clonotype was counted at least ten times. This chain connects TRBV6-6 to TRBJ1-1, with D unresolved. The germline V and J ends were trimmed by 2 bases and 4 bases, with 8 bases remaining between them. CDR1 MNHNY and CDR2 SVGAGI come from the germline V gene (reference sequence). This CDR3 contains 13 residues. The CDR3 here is CASSYAGSTEAFF. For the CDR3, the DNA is TGTGCCAGCAGTTACGCGGGGTCCACTGAAGCTTTCTTT.

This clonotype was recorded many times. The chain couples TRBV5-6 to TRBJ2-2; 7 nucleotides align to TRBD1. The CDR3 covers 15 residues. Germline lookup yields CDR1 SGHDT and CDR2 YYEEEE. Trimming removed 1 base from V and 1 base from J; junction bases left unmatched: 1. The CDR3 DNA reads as TGTGCCAGCAGCTTGACAGGGGTGAACACCGGGGAGCTGTTTTTT. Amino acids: CASSLTGVNTGELFF.

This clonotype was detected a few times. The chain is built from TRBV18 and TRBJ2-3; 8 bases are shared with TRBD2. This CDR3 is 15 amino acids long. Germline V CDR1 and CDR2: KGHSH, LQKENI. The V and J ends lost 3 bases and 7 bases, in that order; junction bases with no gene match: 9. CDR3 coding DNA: TGTGCCAGCTCACCGACTAGCGCGTCCTTGAATACGCAGTATTTT. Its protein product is CASSPTSASLNTQYF. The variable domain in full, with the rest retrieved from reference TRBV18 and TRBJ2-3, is NAGVMQNPRHLVRRRGQEARLRCSPMKGHSHVYWYRQLPEEGLKFMVYLQKENIIDESGMPKERFSAEFPKEGPSILRIQQVVRGDSAAYFCASSPTSASLNTQYFGPGTRLTVL.

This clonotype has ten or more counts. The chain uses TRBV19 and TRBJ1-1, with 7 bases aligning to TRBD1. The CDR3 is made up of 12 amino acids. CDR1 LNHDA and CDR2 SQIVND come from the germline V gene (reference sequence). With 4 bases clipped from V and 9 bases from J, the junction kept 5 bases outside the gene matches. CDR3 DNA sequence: TGTGCCAGTAGTACCCGGGACAGCCAAGCTTTCTTT. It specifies CASSTRDSQAFF.

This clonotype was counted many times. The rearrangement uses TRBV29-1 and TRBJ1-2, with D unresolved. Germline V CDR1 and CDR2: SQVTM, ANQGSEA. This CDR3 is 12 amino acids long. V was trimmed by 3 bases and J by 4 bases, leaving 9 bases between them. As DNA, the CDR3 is TGCAGCGTTGAGGAGAATTCCTATGGCTACACCTTC. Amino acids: CSVEENSYGYTF. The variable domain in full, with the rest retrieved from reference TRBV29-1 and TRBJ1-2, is SAVISQKPSRDICQRGTSLTIQCQVDSQVTMMFWYRQQPGQSLTLIATANQGSEATYESGFVIDKFPISRPNLTFSTLTVSNMSPEDSSIYLCSVEENSYGYTFGSGTRLTVV.

CDR3: CAISEFGTANSPLHF. The CDR3 DNA follows: TGTGCCATCAGTGAGTTTGGGACAGCCAATTCACCCCTCCACTTT. The chain carries TRBV10-3 and TRBJ1-6; 7 nucleotides agree with TRBD1. The V gene's germline CDR1 is ENHRY and CDR2 SYGVKD. The junction had 4 bases not matched to a gene; V was cut back by 1 base and J by 7 bases. This CDR3 comprises 15 residues.

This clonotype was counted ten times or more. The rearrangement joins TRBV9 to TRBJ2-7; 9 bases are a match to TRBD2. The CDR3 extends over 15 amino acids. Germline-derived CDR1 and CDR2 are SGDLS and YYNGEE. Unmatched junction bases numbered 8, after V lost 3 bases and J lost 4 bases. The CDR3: CASSAGAGGGYEQYF. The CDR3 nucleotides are TGTGCCAGCAGCGCCGGAGCGGGGGGCGGGTACGAGCAGTACTTC.

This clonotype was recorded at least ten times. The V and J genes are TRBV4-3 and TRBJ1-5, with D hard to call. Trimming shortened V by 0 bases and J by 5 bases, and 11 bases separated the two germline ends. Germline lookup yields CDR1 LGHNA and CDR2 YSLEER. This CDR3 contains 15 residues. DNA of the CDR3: TGCGCCAGCAGCCAAGAAGTACAGTTCGATCAGCCCCAGCATTTT. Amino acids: CASSQEVQFDQPQHF.

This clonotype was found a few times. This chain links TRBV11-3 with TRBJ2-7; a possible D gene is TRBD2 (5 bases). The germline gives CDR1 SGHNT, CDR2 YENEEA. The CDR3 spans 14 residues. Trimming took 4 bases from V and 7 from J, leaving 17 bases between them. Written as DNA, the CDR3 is TGTGCCAGCAGCTCCCGGAGAGGGTCTACTGAGCAGTACTTC. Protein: CASSSRRGSTEQYF.

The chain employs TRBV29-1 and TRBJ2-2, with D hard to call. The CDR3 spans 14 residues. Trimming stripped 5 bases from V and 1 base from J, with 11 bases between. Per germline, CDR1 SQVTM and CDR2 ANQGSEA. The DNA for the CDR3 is TGCAGCGTTCGGTCAGAGAAGAACACCGGGGAGCTGTTTTTT. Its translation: CSVRSEKNTGELFF.

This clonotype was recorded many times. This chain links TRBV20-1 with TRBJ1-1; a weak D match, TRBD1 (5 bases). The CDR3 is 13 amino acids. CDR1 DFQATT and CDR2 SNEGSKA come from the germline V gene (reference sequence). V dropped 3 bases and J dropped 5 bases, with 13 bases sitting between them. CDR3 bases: TGCAGTGCTAGCGGTCGGGGGGGGACTGAAGCTTTCTTT. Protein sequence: CSASGRGGTEAFF.

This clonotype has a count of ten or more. Written as DNA, the CDR3 is TGCGCCAGCAGCTTCCCGGGACAGCCCTCCTACGAGCAGTACTTC. It encodes CASSFPGQPSYEQYF. The chain recombines TRBV5-1 with TRBJ2-7, with TRBD1 matching 7 bases. The germline gives CDR1 SGHRS, CDR2 YFSETQ. The trim removed 2 bases at V and 0 bases at J, leaving 5 bases unmatched. The CDR3 is 15 amino acids. The full variable domain, rest sourced from reference TRBV5-1 and TRBJ2-7, is KAGVTQTPRYLIKTRGQQVTLSCSPISGHRSVSWYQQTPGQGLQFLFEYFSETQRNKGNFPGRFSGRQFSNSRSEMNVSTLELGDSALYLCASSFPGQPSYEQYFGPGTRLTVT.

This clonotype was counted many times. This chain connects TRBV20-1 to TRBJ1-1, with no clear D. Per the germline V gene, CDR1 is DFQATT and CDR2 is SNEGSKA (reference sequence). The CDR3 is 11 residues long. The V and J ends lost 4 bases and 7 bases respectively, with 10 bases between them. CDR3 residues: CSAKIVDEAFF. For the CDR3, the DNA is TGCAGTGCTAAAATAGTCGATGAAGCTTTCTTT.

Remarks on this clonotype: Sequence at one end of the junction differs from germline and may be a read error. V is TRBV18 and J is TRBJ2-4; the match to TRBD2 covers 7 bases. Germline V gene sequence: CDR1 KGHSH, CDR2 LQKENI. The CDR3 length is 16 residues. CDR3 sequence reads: CASSPPLAGAGDIQYF. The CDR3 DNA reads TGTGCCAGCTCGCCACCCTTGGCGGGAGCAGGTGACATTCAGTACTTC.

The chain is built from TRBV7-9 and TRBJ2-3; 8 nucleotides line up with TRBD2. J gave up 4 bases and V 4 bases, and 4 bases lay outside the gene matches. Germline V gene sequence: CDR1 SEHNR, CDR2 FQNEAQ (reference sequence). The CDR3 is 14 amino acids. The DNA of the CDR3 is TGTGCCAGCAGCTCAGCGGGAGTCCCAGATACGCAGTATTTT. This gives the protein CASSSAGVPDTQYF.

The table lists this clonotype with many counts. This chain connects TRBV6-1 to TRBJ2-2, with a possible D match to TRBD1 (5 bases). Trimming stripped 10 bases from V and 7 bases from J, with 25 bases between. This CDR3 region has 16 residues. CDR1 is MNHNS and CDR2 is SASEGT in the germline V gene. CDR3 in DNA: TGTGCCATCAAATCTGGGGCATACTCTTTCGGCGGGGAGCTGTTTTTT. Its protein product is CAIKSGAYSFGGELFF.

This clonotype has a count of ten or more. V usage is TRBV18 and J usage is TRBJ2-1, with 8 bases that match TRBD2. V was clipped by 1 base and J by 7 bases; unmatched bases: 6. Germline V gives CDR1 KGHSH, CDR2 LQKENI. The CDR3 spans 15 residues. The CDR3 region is CASSPRLAGSNEQFF. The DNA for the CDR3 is TGTGCCAGCTCACCACGGCTAGCGGGTTCTAATGAGCAGTTCTTC.

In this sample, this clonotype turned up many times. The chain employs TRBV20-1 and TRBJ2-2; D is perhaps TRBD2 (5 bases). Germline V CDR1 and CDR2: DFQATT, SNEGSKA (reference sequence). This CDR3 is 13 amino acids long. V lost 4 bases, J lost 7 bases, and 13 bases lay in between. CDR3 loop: CSAKERAVGELFF. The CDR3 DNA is TGCAGTGCTAAAGAGAGAGCGGTCGGGGAGCTGTTTTTT.